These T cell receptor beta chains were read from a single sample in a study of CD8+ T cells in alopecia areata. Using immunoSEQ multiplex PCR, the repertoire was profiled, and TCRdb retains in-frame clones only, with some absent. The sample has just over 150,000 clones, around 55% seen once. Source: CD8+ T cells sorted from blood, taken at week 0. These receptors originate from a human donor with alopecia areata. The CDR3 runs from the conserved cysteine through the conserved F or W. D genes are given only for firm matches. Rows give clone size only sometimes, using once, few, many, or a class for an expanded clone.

CDR3nt: TGTGCCACCGGGACAGGGAGTACCTACAATGAGCAGTTCTTC
CDR3aa: CATGTGSTYNEQFF
v_gene: TRBV6-4
abundance: .
d_gene: TRBD1
j_gene: TRBJ2-1

CDR3nt: TGTGCCAGCACTTCGGGCGGGGGGGCCGAGTATGAGCAGTTCTTC
CDR3aa: CASTSGGGAEYEQFF
v_gene: TRBV27
abundance: .
d_gene: TRBD2
j_gene: TRBJ2-1

CDR3nt: TGTGCCAGCAGCCCTCAAGCCAGGGGTGGGATATATGAGCAGTTCTTC
CDR3aa: CASSPQARGGIYEQFF
v_gene: TRBV7-9
abundance: few
d_gene: .
j_gene: TRBJ2-1

CDR3nt: TGCGCCAGCAGCCAAGATTGGCAGGGGAGCACTGAAGCTTTCTTT
CDR3aa: CASSQDWQGSTEAFF
v_gene: TRBV4-3
abundance: .
d_gene: .
j_gene: TRBJ1-1

CDR3nt: TGCAGTGCTAGAGATAATGAGCAGTTCTTC
CDR3aa: CSARDNEQFF
v_gene: TRBV20-1
abundance: few
d_gene: .
j_gene: TRBJ2-1

CDR3nt: TGTGCCAGCAGCTTCTCTGGTGGGGTAGGAAATGAGCAGTTCTTC
CDR3aa: CASSFSGGVGNEQFF
v_gene: TRBV7-3
abundance: .
d_gene: .
j_gene: TRBJ2-1

CDR3nt: TGTGCCAGCAGTCCCGGACTAAATTACGAGCAGTACTTC
CDR3aa: CASSPGLNYEQYF
v_gene: TRBV27
abundance: .
d_gene: .
j_gene: TRBJ2-7

CDR3nt: TGTGCCAGCAGCCGCGGAGGGGCCTACGAGCAGTACTTC
CDR3aa: CASSRGGAYEQYF
v_gene: TRBV11-2
abundance: .
d_gene: .
j_gene: TRBJ2-7

CDR3nt: TGTGCCACCAGCCCCCTTAGCGGAAGCACCGACGAGCAGTACTTC
CDR3aa: CATSPLSGSTDEQYF
v_gene: TRBV15
abundance: .
d_gene: .
j_gene: TRBJ2-7

CDR3nt: TGTGCCAGCAGGGAGCAGGGCTACGAGCAGTACTTC
CDR3aa: CASREQGYEQYF
v_gene: TRBV7-2
abundance: .
d_gene: .
j_gene: TRBJ2-7

CDR3nt: TGTGCCAGCAGCTCAGGCGTAAACACTGAAGCTTTCTTT
CDR3aa: CASSSGVNTEAFF
v_gene: TRBV7-9
abundance: .
d_gene: .
j_gene: TRBJ1-1

CDR3nt: TGCAGCGCCGAAGGTGGATCTGGGGCCAACGTCCTGACTTTC
CDR3aa: CSAEGGSGANVLTF
v_gene: TRBV29-1
abundance: few
d_gene: .
j_gene: TRBJ2-6

CDR3nt: TGCAGCGTTGGAGCGGGGGAGTTTCGTGAGCAGTTCTTC
CDR3aa: CSVGAGEFREQFF
v_gene: TRBV29-1
abundance: .
d_gene: TRBD2
j_gene: TRBJ2-1

CDR3nt: TGCGCCAGCAGCCAAGAACGCCAGGGCTGGGAAAAACTGTTTTTT
CDR3aa: CASSQERQGWEKLFF
v_gene: TRBV4-3
abundance: few
d_gene: .
j_gene: TRBJ1-4

CDR3nt: TGTGCCACCAGCAGGACCGGACCGAGGGCTGAAGCTTTCTTT
CDR3aa: CATSRTGPRAEAFF
v_gene: TRBV15
abundance: .
d_gene: .
j_gene: TRBJ1-1

CDR3nt: TGTGCCTGGAGTGTACAGGGCAGATTCTCCTACGAGCAGTACTTC
CDR3aa: CAWSVQGRFSYEQYF
v_gene: TRBV30
abundance: .
d_gene: .
j_gene: TRBJ2-7

CDR3nt: TGTGCCAGCAGCTCTCCTCTGGTTGGGGGGACGGGGAACGAGCAGTACTTC
CDR3aa: CASSSPLVGGTGNEQYF
v_gene: TRBV7-2
abundance: .
d_gene: .
j_gene: TRBJ2-7

CDR3nt: TGTGCCAGCAGCTTAGGGGGACGGATTAATTCACCCCTCCACTTT
CDR3aa: CASSLGGRINSPLHF
v_gene: TRBV7-9
abundance: .
d_gene: .
j_gene: TRBJ1-6

CDR3nt: TGTGCCAGCAGCCCTAACCGGGAAGAGACCCAGTACTTC
CDR3aa: CASSPNREETQYF
v_gene: TRBV7-6
abundance: few
d_gene: .
j_gene: TRBJ2-5

CDR3nt: TGCGCCAGCAGCCATACCACGGGCACCAAAAACATTCAGTACTTC
CDR3aa: CASSHTTGTKNIQYF
v_gene: TRBV4-3
abundance: .
d_gene: .
j_gene: TRBJ2-4

CDR3nt: TGTGCCAGCAGTCGGACAGGGGGTGACACCGGGGAGCTGTTTTTT
CDR3aa: CASSRTGGDTGELFF
v_gene: TRBV6-6
abundance: few
d_gene: TRBD1
j_gene: TRBJ2-2

CDR3nt: TGTGCCAGCAGCCCAGTAGCGGGGGAAGGTAATGAGCAGTTCTTC
CDR3aa: CASSPVAGEGNEQFF
v_gene: TRBV5-6
abundance: .
d_gene: TRBD2
j_gene: TRBJ2-1

CDR3nt: TGTGCCAGCAGTTCGGGACAGATGGGCGAGCAGTACTTC
CDR3aa: CASSSGQMGEQYF
v_gene: TRBV27
abundance: .
d_gene: TRBD1
j_gene: TRBJ2-7

CDR3nt: TGTGCCAGCAGTTACAGCAGGGCGGGTGAGCAGTTCTTC
CDR3aa: CASSYSRAGEQFF
v_gene: TRBV6-6
abundance: few
d_gene: .
j_gene: TRBJ2-1

CDR3nt: TGCGCCAGCAGCGCCGGGGCGGGGCGCACAGATACGCAGTATTTT
CDR3aa: CASSAGAGRTDTQYF
v_gene: TRBV10-2
abundance: few
d_gene: .
j_gene: TRBJ2-3

CDR3nt: TGTGCCAGCAGCCACACAACTAGCTTCCACGAGCAGTACTTC
CDR3aa: CASSHTTSFHEQYF
v_gene: TRBV14
abundance: .
d_gene: .
j_gene: TRBJ2-7

CDR3nt: TGTGCCAGCAGCGACACCTCCATGACAGCGAACACCGGGGAGCTGTTTTTT
CDR3aa: CASSDTSMTANTGELFF
v_gene: TRBV9
abundance: once
d_gene: .
j_gene: TRBJ2-2

CDR3nt: TGTGCCAGCCTTTCGTTTTCGGGCGAGCAGTACTTC
CDR3aa: CASLSFSGEQYF
v_gene: TRBV11-3
abundance: .
d_gene: .
j_gene: TRBJ2-7

CDR3nt: TGTGCCAGCAGCTTGGGTGGCCTAGGAGGGGCCAACGTCCTGACTTTC
CDR3aa: CASSLGGLGGANVLTF
v_gene: TRBV5-6
abundance: .
d_gene: .
j_gene: TRBJ2-6

CDR3nt: TGTGCCAGCAGCTTGGTTGCAGGGAACTCCTACAATGAGCAGTTCTTC
CDR3aa: CASSLVAGNSYNEQFF
v_gene: TRBV5-6
abundance: few
d_gene: .
j_gene: TRBJ2-1

CDR3nt: TGCGCCAGCAGCTCGAAATTGGGACATCTGATGTACGAGCAGTACTTC
CDR3aa: CASSSKLGHLMYEQYF
v_gene: TRBV5-1
abundance: .
d_gene: .
j_gene: TRBJ2-7

CDR3nt: TGCAGCGTTGAAGATCCGGAAAGCTCCTACAATGAGCAGTTCTTC
CDR3aa: CSVEDPESSYNEQFF
v_gene: TRBV29-1
abundance: .
d_gene: .
j_gene: TRBJ2-1

CDR3nt: TGCAGCATACCACGGGGGGCAAAAGAGACCCAGTACTTC
CDR3aa: CSIPRGAKETQYF
v_gene: TRBV29-1
abundance: .
d_gene: .
j_gene: TRBJ2-5

CDR3nt: TGCAGCGTTGATAGACAGGGAAAAGGAGCCGCCGAGCAGTACTTC
CDR3aa: CSVDRQGKGAAEQYF
v_gene: TRBV29-1
abundance: .
d_gene: TRBD1
j_gene: TRBJ2-7

CDR3nt: TGCGCCAGCAGCTTGGAGGGTAGCGGGCGACGGGGGCACAATGAGCAGTTCTTC
CDR3aa: CASSLEGSGRRGHNEQFF
v_gene: TRBV5-1
abundance: few
d_gene: .
j_gene: TRBJ2-1

CDR3nt: TGCAGCAAGCGGGGGCAATACAATGAGCAGTTCTTC
CDR3aa: CSKRGQYNEQFF
v_gene: TRBV29-1
abundance: few
d_gene: TRBD2
j_gene: TRBJ2-1

CDR3nt: TGTGCCAGCAGCCTAGGACAGGGGGCGACCGCTCGCAATGAGCAGTTCTTC
CDR3aa: CASSLGQGATARNEQFF
v_gene: TRBV14
abundance: few
d_gene: TRBD1
j_gene: TRBJ2-1

CDR3nt: TGTGCCTGGACTGCCTCGTTGAACACTGAAGCTTTCTTT
CDR3aa: CAWTASLNTEAFF
v_gene: TRBV30
abundance: .
d_gene: .
j_gene: TRBJ1-1

CDR3nt: TGCGCCAGCAGCCCAACCGGGGGTGTGAGGGGTATCGACAATGAGCAGTTCTTC
CDR3aa: CASSPTGGVRGIDNEQFF
v_gene: TRBV5-1
abundance: few
d_gene: .
j_gene: TRBJ2-1

CDR3nt: TGCGGGTCGGAGGAAAATGAAAAACTGTTTTTT
CDR3aa: CGSEENEKLFF
v_gene: TRBV29-1
abundance: few
d_gene: .
j_gene: TRBJ1-4

CDR3nt: TGTGCCAGCAGCCAGGACGTAATGGAGGAGACCCAGTACTTC
CDR3aa: CASSQDVMEETQYF
v_gene: TRBV7-8
abundance: few
d_gene: .
j_gene: TRBJ2-5

CDR3nt: TGTGCCAGCAGCCCAGGGACAGGACCCTACGAGCAGTACTTC
CDR3aa: CASSPGTGPYEQYF
v_gene: TRBV27
abundance: .
d_gene: TRBD1
j_gene: TRBJ2-7

CDR3nt: TGTGCCAGCAGTTACGACAGAGGCCCCTACGAGCAGTACTTC
CDR3aa: CASSYDRGPYEQYF
v_gene: TRBV6-5
abundance: .
d_gene: .
j_gene: TRBJ2-7

CDR3nt: TGCGCCAGCAGCCAAGATCGAGGCGGGGGGGGCCGTGTAGCTTTCTTT
CDR3aa: CASSQDRGGGGRVAFF
v_gene: TRBV4-3
abundance: .
d_gene: .
j_gene: TRBJ1-1

CDR3nt: TGTGCCAGCAGCCAGACAGGCTCTAATTCACCCCTCCACTTT
CDR3aa: CASSQTGSNSPLHF
v_gene: TRBV14
abundance: .
d_gene: .
j_gene: TRBJ1-6

CDR3nt: TGTGCCAGCGGGTACGACACCAATCAGCCCCAGCATTTT
CDR3aa: CASGYDTNQPQHF
v_gene: TRBV27
abundance: .
d_gene: .
j_gene: TRBJ1-5